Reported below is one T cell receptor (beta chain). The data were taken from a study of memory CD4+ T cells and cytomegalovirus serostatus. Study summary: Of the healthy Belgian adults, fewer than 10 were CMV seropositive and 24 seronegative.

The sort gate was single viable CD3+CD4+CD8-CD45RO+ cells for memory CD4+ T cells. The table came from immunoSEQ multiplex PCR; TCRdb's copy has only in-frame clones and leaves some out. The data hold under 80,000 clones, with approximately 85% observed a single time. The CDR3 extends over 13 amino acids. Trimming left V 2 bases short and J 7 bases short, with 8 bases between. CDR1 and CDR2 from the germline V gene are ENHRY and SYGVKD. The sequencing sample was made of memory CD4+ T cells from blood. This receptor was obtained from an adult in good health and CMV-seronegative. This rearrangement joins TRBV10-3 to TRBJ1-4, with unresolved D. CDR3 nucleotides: TGTGCCATCAGTGAGGTACTCGGTGAAAAACTGTTTTTT. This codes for CAISEVLGEKLFF.